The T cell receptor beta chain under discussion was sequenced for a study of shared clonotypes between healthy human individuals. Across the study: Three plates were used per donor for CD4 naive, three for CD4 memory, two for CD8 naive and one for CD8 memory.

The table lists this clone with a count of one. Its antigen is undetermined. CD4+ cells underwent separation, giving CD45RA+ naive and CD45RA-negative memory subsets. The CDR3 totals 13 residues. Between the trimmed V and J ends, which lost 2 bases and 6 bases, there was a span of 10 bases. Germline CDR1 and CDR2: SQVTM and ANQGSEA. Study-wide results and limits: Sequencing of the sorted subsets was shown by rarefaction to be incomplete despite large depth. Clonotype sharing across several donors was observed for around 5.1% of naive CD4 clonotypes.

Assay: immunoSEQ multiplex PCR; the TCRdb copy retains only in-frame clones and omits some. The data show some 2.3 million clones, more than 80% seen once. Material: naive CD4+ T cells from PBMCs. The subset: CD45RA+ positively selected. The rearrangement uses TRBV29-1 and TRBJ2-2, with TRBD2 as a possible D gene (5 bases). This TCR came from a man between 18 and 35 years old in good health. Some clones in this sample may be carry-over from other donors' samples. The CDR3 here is CSVEQEAAGELFF. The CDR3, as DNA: TGCAGCGTTGAACAGGAAGCGGCCGGGGAGCTGTTTTTT.